This T cell receptor beta chain was recorded in a study of T cell repertoires in cytomegalovirus infection. About the research overall: Based on public TCR beta signatures, there were indications of CMV infection and of a matching HLA type.

Study outcomes and limitations: Identification of carriers of CMV plus the relevant HLA was performed using cumulative public TCR beta family frequency. HLA-C-restricted CMV clonotypes gave the most frequent clonotype in two of eight donors.

TCRdb ran MiXCR on the reads and lists one entry per CDR3 protein. The table shows roughly 760,000 distinct CDR3 sequences, with less than 40% occurring only once. This clonotype was recorded a few times. Its antigen is not identified. The clonotype was recovered from a human donor in good health (CMV status not recorded). Some clones in this sample may be carry-over from other donors' samples. Sequencing was carried out using PBMCs.

The CDR3 region is CAAKTSQTGELFF. CDR3 nucleotide sequence: TGTGCCGCCAAGACCTCCCAAACCGGGGAGCTGTTTTTT. V is TRBV19 and J is TRBJ2-2; D gene uncertain. Germline V gives CDR1 LNHDA, CDR2 SQIVND (reference sequence). The V end lost 11 bases, the J end lost 5 bases, and 15 bases lay between the germline ends. CDR3 length equals 13 residues.